The rows below give T cell receptor beta chains drawn from one sample of a study of CD8+ T cells in alopecia areata. Generated by immunoSEQ multiplex PCR, the TCRdb table keeps only in-frame clones and is missing some. The data show 45,000 to 70,000 clones, about 96% seen once. The sample was CD8+ T cells sorted from blood, taken at week 0. These receptors all come from a human donor with alopecia areata. The conserved cysteine and the conserved F or W are not part of the CDR3 here. Expanded clones are given a class, and other clones once, few, many or no size at all.

cdr3_aa cdr3_length clone_size j_call v_call
ASNLTAGGEETQY 13 . TRBJ2-5 TRBV5-1
ASSQMASGGADYEQY 15 . TRBJ2-7 TRBV7-9
ASSLGDGSTDTQY 13 . TRBJ2-3 TRBV7-9
ASSLDAARAARHSYEQY 17 . TRBJ2-7 TRBV5-1
ASSEALGLAGADEQF 15 . TRBJ2-1 TRBV2
ASSTAGMNTGELF 13 . TRBJ2-2 TRBV27
SVGGGYYGYT 10 . TRBJ1-2 TRBV29-1
ASSPSQGGDEQF 12 . TRBJ2-1 TRBV7-7
ASSSGQGATGELF 13 . TRBJ2-2 TRBV7-9
ASSAWQGAIDEQY 13 . TRBJ2-7 TRBV2
ASSLMQGNQPQH 12 . TRBJ1-5 TRBV6-5
ASSPSRTGSPYEQY 14 . TRBJ2-7 TRBV14
ASSIKGQGGEQY 12 . TRBJ2-7 TRBV19
ASSLREHYNEQF 12 once TRBJ2-1 TRBV7-8
ASSDPGGSETQY 12 . TRBJ2-5 TRBV2
ASSQDASGGYEQY 13 . TRBJ2-7 TRBV4-1
ASSSSGDTQY 10 . TRBJ2-3 TRBV7-2
ASSTRDRVTGELF 13 . TRBJ2-2 TRBV5-4
ASSRDSNQPQH 11 . TRBJ1-5 TRBV5-1
ASSERTTYNEQF 12 . TRBJ2-1 TRBV5-1
SVEGAGTSELF 11 . TRBJ2-2 TRBV29-1
ASSELIRLAGTNEQF 15 once TRBJ2-1 TRBV25-1
ASSQEGVYYEQY 12 . TRBJ2-7 TRBV4-2
ASSKRASGGAMAGELF 16 . TRBJ2-2 TRBV21-1
TSSHDQTGTATYEQY 15 . TRBJ2-7 TRBV1
ASSQGGRWGAQY 12 . TRBJ2-5 TRBV4-3
SVPGQGLRGYT 11 . TRBJ1-2 TRBV29-1
ASSSPPQGGVELF 13 . TRBJ1-4 TRBV11-2
ASSKLSRSTDTQY 13 . TRBJ2-3 TRBV27
ASSLGTGNGYT 11 . TRBJ1-2 TRBV9
ASSPLAGSTDTQY 13 . TRBJ2-3 TRBV4-1
ASSMFLRDQPQH 12 . TRBJ1-5 TRBV19